The 5 T cell receptor beta chains in this list originate from one sample, sequenced in a study of radiation and T cells in renal cell carcinoma. Clones were read by immunoSEQ multiplex PCR, and TCRdb kept only the in-frame ones, dropping some. Counted here are 150,000 to 200,000 clones, about 85% occurring once; the ten biggest clones make up approximately 10%. Time point: blood 4 weeks post-SBRT, at nephrectomy. As for treatment: 15 Gy SBRT to primary tumor, nephrectomy 4 weeks later. The sample consisted of blood, taken from a patient whose treatment included radiotherapy and nephrectomy. All receptors derive from a woman between 50 and 59 years old with renal cell carcinoma.

The chain couples TRBV5-1 to TRBJ1-1; D not certain. The germline CDR1 and CDR2 sequences are SGHRS and YFSETQ. There are 15 residues in the CDR3. The ends were cut back, 0 bases at V and 5 bases at J, with 14 bases in the middle. In DNA, the CDR3 is TGCGCCAGCAGCTTGGAACTGGGAGTGGAAACTGAAGCTTTCTTT. Protein product: CASSLELGVETEAFF.

This chain connects TRBV9 to TRBJ2-5, with TRBD1 identical over 9 bases. Trimming cost V 5 bases and J 3 bases; bases outside gene matches: 8. Germline CDR1 is SGDLS and CDR2 is YYNGEE. This CDR3 is built from 15 residues. The CDR3 spells CASSRTGAGEETQYF. CDR3 DNA: TGTGCCAGCAGTCGGACAGGGGCAGGAGAAGAGACCCAGTACTTC.

V usage is TRBV27 and J usage is TRBJ1-2, with unresolved D. Trimming left V 5 bases short and J 8 bases short, with 3 bases between. The germline V gene has CDR1 MNHEY and CDR2 SMNVEV (reference sequence). The CDR3 covers 9 residues. The chain's CDR3 is CASSRGYTF. The CDR3 DNA reads TGTGCCAGCAGTAGGGGCTACACCTTC.

V usage is TRBV11-3 and J usage is TRBJ1-2, with D maybe TRBD1 (5 bases). V was trimmed by 0 bases and J by 8 bases, leaving 13 bases between them. CDR1 SGHNT and CDR2 YENEEA come from the germline V gene. The CDR3 contains 14 residues. DNA for the CDR3: TGTGCCAGCAGCTTAGATCCTACAGGTACCGGCTACACCTTC. Translating it yields CASSLDPTGTGYTF.

The chain couples TRBV25-1 to TRBJ2-3, with TRBD2 identical over 7 bases. This CDR3 spans 16 amino acids. CDR1 MGHDK and CDR2 SYGVNS come from the germline V gene. V shed 3 bases and J 6 bases; nucleotides not matched to a gene: 12. CDR3 bases: TGTGCCAGCAGTGACCTTAGCGGGCGATTGAAGGATACGCAGTATTTT. It yields the protein CASSDLSGRLKDTQYF.